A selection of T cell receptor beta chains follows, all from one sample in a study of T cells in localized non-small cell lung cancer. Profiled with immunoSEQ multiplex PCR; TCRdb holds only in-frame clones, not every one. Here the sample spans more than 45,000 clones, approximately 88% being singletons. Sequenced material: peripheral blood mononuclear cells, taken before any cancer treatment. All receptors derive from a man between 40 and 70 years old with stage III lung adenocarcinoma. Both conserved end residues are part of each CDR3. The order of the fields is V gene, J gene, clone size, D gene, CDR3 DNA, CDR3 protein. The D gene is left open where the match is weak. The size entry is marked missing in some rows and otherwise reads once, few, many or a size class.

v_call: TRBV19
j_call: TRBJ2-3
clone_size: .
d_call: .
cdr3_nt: TGTGCCAGTAGTATAGAGACCGGAACTAGCACAGATACGCAGTATTTT
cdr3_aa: CASSIETGTSTDTQYF

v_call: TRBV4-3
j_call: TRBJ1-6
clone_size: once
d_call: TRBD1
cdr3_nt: TGCGCCAGCAGCCAAGTTGACAGGGAACATTCACCCCTCCACTTT
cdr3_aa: CASSQVDREHSPLHF

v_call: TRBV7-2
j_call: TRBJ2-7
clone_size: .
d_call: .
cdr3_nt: TGTGCCAGCAGCTTAGCAGGGCACTCCCCCTACGAGCAGTACTTC
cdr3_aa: CASSLAGHSPYEQYF

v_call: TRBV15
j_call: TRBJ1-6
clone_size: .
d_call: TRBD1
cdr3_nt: TGTGCCACCAGCAGGGGACAGGGCCGATCACCCCTCCACTTT
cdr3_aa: CATSRGQGRSPLHF

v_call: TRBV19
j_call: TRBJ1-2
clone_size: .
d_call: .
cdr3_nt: TGTGCCAGTAGTATCATAGTCGGACACCCCACCTTC
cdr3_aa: CASSIIVGHPTF

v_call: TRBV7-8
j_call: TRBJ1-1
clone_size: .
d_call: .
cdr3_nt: TGTGCCAGCAGCGTTACCGGGCCTGTGAACACTGAAGCTTTCTTT
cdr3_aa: CASSVTGPVNTEAFF

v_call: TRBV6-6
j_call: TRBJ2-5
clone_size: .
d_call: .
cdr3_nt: TGTGCCAGCACTCCCCCGGAAGCGCGGCCCTTAGAGACCCAGTACTTC
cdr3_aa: CASTPPEARPLETQYF

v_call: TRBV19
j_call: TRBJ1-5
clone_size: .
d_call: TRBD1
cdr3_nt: TGTGCCAGTAGTATATGGGGTCGGACAGGATTACATCAGCCCCAGCATTTT
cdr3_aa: CASSIWGRTGLHQPQHF

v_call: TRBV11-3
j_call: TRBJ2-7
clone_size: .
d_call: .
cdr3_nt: TGTGCCAGCAGCTTAGGTCAGGACCTCTACGAGCAGTACTTC
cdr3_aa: CASSLGQDLYEQYF

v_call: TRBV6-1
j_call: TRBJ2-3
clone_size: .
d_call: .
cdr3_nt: TGTGCCAGCAGCCTGGCCACAAGGGATACGCAGTATTTT
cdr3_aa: CASSLATRDTQYF

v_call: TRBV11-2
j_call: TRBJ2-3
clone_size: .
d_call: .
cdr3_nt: TGTGCCAGCAGCTTAGATCTCAATTTGCGTGCAGATACGCAGTATTTT
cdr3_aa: CASSLDLNLRADTQYF

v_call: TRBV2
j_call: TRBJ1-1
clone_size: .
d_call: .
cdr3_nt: TGTGCCAGAGAGGGAGACAACACTGAAGCTTTCTTT
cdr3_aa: CAREGDNTEAFF

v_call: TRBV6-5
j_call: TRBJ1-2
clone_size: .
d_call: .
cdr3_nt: TGTGCCAGCACAGGCGGCGATGGCTACACCTTC
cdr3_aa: CASTGGDGYTF